This T cell receptor (beta chain) was sequenced in a study of identical twins. The CDR3 is 14 amino acids. Germline V gene data show CDR1 as DFQATT and CDR2 as SNEGSKA (reference sequence). The V and J ends lost 5 bases and 10 bases respectively, with 20 bases between them. After template switching added a universal primer site, the resulting cDNA carried unique molecular identifiers. TCRdb called the 5' RACE reads again in MiXCR, with one record for every CDR3 protein. The sample comprises 400,000 to 500,000 distinct CDR3 sequences, less than 20% of which are singletons, and 9% to 15% rests with the top ten. Overall study findings and caveats: While abundant cord blood beta clonotypes carried fewer insertions, memory repertoires showed no such pattern. Sharing of beta out-of-frame sequences by twins showed a weaker excess.

This clonotype was picked up a small number of times. Antigen: not known. The sequence was obtained from a man between 45 and 60 years old in good health. This chain links TRBV20-1 with TRBJ1-4, with D maybe TRBD1 (5 bases). The sequenced sample consisted of naive T cells sorted from blood. In DNA, the CDR3 is TGCAGTGCTCCGAGGGGTCAGGCCGGAGGAAAACTGTTTTTT. This codes for CSAPRGQAGGKLFF.